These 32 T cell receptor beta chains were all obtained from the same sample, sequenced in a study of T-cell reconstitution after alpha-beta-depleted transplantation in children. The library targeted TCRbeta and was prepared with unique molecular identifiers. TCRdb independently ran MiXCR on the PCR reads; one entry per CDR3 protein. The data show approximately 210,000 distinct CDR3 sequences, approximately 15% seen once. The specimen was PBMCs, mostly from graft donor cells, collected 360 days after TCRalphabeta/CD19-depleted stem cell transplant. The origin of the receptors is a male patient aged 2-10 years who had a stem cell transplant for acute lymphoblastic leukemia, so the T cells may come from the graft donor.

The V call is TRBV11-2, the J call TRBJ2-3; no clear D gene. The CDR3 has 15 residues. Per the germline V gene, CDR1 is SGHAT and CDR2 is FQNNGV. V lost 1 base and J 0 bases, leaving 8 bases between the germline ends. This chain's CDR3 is CASSLVTTSTDTQYF. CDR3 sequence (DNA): TGTGCCAGCAGCTTAGTGACGACTAGCACAGATACGCAGTATTTT.

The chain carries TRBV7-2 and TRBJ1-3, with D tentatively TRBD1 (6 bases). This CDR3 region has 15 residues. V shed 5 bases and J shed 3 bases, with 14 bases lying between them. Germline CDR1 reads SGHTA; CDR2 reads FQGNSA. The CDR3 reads CASSLETGVGNTIYF. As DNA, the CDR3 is TGTGCCAGCAGCCTAGAGACAGGAGTTGGAAACACCATATATTTT.

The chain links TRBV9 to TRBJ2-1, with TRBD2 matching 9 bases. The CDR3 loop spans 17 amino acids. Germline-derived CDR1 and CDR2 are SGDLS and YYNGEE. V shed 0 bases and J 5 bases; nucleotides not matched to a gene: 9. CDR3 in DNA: TGTGCCAGCAGCGTAGACCCGAGCGGGGGGCTCGACAATGAGCAGTTCTTC. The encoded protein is CASSVDPSGGLDNEQFF.

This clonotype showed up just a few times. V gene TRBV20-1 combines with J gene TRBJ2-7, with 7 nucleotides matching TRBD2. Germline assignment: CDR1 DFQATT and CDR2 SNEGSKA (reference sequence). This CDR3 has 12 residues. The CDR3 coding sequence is TGCAGCTTTTGGGGGGGGTCCTACGAGCAGTACTTC. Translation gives CSFWGGSYEQYF.

The CDR3 loop is CASTQTGSPSPLHF. The CDR3 nucleotides are TGTGCCAGCACCCAGACAGGGAGTCCCTCACCCCTCCACTTT. The rearrangement uses TRBV12-3 or TRBV12-4 and TRBJ1-6, with 7 bases identical to TRBD1. This CDR3 spans 14 amino acids. The trim removed 7 bases at V and 10 bases at J, leaving 10 bases unmatched.

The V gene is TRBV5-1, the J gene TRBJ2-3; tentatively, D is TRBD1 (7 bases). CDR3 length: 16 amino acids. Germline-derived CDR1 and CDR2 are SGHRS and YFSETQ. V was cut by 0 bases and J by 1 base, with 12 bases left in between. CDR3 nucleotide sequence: TGCGCCAGCAGCTTGGATCAGGGGGGACGCACAGATACGCAGTATTTT. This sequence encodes CASSLDQGGRTDTQYF.

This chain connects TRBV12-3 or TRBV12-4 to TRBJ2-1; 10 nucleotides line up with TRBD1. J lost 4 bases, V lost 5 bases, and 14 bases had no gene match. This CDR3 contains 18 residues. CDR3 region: CASSLTGTGVTGYNEQFF. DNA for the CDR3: TGTGCCAGCAGTCTAACCGGGACAGGGGTAACGGGGTACAATGAGCAGTTCTTC.

CDR3 region: CSATRTGGVVTQYF. The CDR3 DNA follows: TGCAGTGCTACCCGGACAGGTGGGGTTGTCACGCAGTATTTT. The rearrangement uses TRBV20-1 and TRBJ2-3; 7 bases are a match to TRBD1. V shed 4 bases and J 9 bases; nucleotides not matched to a gene: 13. Germline V gene data show CDR1 as DFQATT and CDR2 as SNEGSKA (reference sequence). CDR3 length: 14 amino acids.

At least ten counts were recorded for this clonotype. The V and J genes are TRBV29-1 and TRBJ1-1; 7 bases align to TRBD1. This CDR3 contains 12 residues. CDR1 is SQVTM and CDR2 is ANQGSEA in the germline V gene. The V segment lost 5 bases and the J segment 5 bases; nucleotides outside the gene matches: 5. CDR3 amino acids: CSVLGGGTEAFF. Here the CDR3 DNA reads TGCAGCGTTCTAGGGGGCGGAACTGAAGCTTTCTTT. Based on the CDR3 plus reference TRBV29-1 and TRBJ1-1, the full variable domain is SAVISQKPSRDICQRGTSLTIQCQVDSQVTMMFWYRQQPGQSLTLIATANQGSEATYESGFVIDKFPISRPNLTFSTLTVSNMSPEDSSIYLCSVLGGGTEAFFGQGTRLTVV.

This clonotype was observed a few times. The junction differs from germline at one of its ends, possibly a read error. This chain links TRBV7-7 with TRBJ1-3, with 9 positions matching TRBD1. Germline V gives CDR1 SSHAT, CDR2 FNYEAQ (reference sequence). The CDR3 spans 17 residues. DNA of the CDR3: TGTGCTAGCAGCTTCCCCGGGACAGGGAAGTCTGGAAACACCATATATTTT. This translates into CASSFPGTGKSGNTIYF.

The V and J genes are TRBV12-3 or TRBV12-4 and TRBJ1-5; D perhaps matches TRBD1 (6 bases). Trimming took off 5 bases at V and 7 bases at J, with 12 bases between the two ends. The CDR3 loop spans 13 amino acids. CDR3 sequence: CASSPDRNQPQHF. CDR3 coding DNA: TGTGCCAGCAGTCCCGACAGGAACCAGCCCCAGCATTTT.

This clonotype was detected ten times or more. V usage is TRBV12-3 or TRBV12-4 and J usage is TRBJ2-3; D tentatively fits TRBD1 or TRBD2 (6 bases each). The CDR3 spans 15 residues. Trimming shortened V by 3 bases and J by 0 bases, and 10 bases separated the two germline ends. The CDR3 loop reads CASSFPGASTDTQYF. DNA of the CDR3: TGTGCCAGCAGTTTTCCGGGGGCTAGCACAGATACGCAGTATTTT.

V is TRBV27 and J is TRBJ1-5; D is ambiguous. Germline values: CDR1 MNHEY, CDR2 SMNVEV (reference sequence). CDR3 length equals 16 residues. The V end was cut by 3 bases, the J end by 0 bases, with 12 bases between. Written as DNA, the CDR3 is TGTGCCAGCAGTTTGAGCTCCAGTTATAGCAATCAGCCCCAGCATTTT. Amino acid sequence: CASSLSSSYSNQPQHF.

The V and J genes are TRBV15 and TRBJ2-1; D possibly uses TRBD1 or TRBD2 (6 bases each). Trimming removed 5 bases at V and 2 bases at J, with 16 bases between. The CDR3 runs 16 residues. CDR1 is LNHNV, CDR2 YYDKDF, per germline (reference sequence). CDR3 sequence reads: CATSLIGGRTYNEQFF. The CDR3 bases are TGTGCCACCAGCCTGATTGGGGGGCGAACCTACAATGAGCAGTTCTTC.

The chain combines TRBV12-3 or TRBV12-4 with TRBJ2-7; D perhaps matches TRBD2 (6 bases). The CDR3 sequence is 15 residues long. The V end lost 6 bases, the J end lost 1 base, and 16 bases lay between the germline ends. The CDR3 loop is CASSYGHGGSYEQYF. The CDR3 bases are TGTGCCAGCAGCTACGGACACGGAGGGTCCTACGAGCAGTACTTC.

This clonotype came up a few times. CDR3: CASSFNYEQYF. CDR3 in DNA: TGTGCCAGCAGTTTTAACTACGAGCAGTACTTC. This chain joins TRBV12-3 or TRBV12-4 and TRBJ2-7, with unresolved D. The ends were cut back, 3 bases at V and 3 bases at J, with 3 bases in the middle. The CDR3 contains 11 residues.

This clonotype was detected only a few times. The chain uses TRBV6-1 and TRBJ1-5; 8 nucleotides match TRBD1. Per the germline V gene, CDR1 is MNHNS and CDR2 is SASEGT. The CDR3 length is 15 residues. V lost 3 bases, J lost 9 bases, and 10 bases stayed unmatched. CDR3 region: CASSETGVVYLPQHF. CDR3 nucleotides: TGTGCCAGCAGTGAGACAGGGGTGGTATATTTGCCCCAGCATTTT.

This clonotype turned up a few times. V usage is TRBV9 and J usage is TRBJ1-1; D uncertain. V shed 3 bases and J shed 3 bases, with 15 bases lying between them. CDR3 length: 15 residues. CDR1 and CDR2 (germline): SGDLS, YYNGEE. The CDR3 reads CASSAIGNVDTEAFF. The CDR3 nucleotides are TGTGCCAGCAGCGCAATAGGGAATGTGGACACTGAAGCTTTCTTT.

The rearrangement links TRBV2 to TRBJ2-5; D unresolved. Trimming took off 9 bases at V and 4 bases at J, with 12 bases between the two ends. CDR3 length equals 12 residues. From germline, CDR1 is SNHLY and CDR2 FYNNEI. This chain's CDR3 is CARGRTRETQYF. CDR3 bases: TGTGCCAGAGGACGGACCAGAGAGACCCAGTACTTC. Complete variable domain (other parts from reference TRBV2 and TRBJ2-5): EPEVTQTPSHQVTQMGQEVILRCVPISNHLYFYWYRQILGQKVEFLVSFYNNEISEKSEIFDDQFSVERPDGSNFTLKIRSTKLEDSAMYFCARGRTRETQYFGPGTRLLVL.

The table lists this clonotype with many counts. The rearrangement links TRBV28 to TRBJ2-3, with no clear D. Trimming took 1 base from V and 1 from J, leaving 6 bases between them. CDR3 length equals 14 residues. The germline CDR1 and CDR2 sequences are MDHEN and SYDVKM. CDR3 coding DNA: TGTGCCAGCAGTTTATCCTCTGGCACAGATACGCAGTATTTT. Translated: CASSLSSGTDTQYF.

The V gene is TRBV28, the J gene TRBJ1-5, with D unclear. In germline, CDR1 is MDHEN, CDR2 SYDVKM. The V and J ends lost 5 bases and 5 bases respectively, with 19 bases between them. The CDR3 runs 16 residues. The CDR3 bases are TGTGCCAGCAGTCCCTCCTCCGGCCGAACTGATCAGCCCCAGCATTTT. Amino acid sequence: CASSPSSGRTDQPQHF.

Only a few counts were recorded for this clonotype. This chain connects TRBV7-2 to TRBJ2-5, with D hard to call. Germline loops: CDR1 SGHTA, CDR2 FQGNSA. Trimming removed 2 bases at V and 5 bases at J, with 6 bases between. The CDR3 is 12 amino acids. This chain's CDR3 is CASSLNSETQYF. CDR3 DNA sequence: TGTGCCAGCAGCTTAAATTCGGAGACCCAGTACTTC.

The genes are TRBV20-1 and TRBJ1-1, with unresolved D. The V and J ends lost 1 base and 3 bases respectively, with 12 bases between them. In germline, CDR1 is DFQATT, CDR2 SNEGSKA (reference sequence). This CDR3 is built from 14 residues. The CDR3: CSARVPVRDTEAFF. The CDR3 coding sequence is TGCAGTGCTAGAGTACCCGTTAGGGACACTGAAGCTTTCTTT.

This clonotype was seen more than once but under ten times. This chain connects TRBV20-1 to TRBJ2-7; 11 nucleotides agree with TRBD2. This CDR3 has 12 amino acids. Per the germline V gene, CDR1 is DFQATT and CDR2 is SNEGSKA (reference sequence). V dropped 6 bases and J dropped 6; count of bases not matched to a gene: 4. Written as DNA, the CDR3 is TGCAGTGCCGTAGCGGGGGGGAGCGAGCAGTACTTC. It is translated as CSAVAGGSEQYF.

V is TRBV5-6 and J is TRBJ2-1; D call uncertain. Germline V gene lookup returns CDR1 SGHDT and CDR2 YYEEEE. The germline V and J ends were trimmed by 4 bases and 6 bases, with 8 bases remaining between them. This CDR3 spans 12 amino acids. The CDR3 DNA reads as TGTGCCAGCAGCCGTGGTGGCAATGAGCAGTTCTTC. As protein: CASSRGGNEQFF.

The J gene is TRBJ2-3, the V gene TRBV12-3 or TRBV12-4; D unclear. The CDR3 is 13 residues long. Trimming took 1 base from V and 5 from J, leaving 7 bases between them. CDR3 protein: CASSLGRQDTQYF. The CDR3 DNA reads TGTGCCAGCAGTTTAGGAAGGCAAGATACGCAGTATTTT.

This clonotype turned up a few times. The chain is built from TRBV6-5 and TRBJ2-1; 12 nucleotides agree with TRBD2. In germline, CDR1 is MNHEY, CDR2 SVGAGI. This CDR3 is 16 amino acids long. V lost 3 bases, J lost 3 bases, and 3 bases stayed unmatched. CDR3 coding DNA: TGTGCCAGCAGTTATAGGACTAGCGGGGACTACAATGAGCAGTTCTTC. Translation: CASSYRTSGDYNEQFF.

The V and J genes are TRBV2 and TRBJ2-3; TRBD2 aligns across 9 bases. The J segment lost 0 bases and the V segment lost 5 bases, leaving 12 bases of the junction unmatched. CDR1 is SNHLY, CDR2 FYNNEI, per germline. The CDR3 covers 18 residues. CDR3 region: CASSYPGASGASTDTQYF. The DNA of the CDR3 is TGTGCCAGCAGTTACCCCGGCGCTAGCGGGGCTAGCACAGATACGCAGTATTTT.

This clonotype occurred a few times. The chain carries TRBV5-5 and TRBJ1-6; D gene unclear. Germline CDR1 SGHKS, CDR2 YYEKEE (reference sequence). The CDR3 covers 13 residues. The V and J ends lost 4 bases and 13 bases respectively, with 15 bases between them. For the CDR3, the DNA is TGTGCCAGCAGCCAAGGCGGAGGCTCGCCCCTCCACTTT. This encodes CASSQGGGSPLHF.

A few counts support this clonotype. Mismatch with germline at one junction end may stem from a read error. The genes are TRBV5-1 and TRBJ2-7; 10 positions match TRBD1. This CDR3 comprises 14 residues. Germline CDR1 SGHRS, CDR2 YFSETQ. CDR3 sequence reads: CASTLGTGEYEQYF. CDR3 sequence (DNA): TGCGCCAGCACCTTGGGGACAGGGGAATACGAGCAGTACTTC.

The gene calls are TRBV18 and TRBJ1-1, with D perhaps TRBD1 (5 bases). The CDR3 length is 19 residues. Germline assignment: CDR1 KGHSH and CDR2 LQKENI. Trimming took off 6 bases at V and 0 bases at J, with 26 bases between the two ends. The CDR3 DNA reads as TGTGCCAGCTCCCGAAAATTTGCCGGGACTGACTTTTTGAACACTGAAGCTTTCTTT. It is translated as CASSRKFAGTDFLNTEAFF.

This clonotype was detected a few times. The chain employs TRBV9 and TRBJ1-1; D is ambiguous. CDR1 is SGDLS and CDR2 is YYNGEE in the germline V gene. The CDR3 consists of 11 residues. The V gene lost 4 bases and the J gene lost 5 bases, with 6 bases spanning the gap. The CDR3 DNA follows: TGTGCCAGCAGCCCCGGGACTGAAGCTTTCTTT. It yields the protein CASSPGTEAFF.